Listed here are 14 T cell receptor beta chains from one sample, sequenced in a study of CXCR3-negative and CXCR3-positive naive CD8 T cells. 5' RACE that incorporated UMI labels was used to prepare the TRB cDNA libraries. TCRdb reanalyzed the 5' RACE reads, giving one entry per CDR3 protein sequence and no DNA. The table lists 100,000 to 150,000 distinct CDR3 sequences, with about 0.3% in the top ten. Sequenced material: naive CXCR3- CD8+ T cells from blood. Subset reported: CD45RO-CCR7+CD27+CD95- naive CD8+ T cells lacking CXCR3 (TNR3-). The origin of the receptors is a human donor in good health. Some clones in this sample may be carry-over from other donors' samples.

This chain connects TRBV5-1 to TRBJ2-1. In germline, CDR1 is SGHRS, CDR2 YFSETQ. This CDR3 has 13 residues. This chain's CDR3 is CASSTGRNNEQFF.

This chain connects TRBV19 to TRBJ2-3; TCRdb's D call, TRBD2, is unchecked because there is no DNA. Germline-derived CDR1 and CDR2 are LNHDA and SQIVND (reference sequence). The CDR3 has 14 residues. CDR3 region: CASSIGLLRDTQYF. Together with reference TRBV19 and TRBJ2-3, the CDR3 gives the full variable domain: DGGITQSPKYLFRKEGQNVTLSCEQNLNHDAMYWYRQDPGQGLRLIYYSQIVNDFQKGDIAEGYSVSREKKESFPLTVTSAQKNPTAFYLCASSIGLLRDTQYFGPGTRLTVL.

This CDR3 is CASTTRKGAETQYF. The rearrangement uses TRBV28 and TRBJ2-5; TCRdb picks TRBD1, but there is no DNA to check that call. This CDR3 region has 14 residues. Germline V gene sequence: CDR1 MDHEN, CDR2 SYDVKM.

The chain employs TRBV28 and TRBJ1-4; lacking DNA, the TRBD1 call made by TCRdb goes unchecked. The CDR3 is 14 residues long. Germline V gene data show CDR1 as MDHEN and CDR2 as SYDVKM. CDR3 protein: CASGQGMANEKLFF.

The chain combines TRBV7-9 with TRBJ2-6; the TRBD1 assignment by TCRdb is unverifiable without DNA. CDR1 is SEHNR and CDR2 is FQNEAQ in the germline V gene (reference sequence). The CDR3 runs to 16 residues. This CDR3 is CASSRPGVSGANVLTF.

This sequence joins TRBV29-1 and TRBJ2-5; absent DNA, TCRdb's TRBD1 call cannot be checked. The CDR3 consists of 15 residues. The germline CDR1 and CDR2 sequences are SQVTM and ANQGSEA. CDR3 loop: CSVPLLRQGRETQYF.

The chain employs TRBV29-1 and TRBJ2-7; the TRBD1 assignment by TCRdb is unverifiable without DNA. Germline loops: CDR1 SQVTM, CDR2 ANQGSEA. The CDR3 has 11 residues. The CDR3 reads CSVRTAYEQYF.

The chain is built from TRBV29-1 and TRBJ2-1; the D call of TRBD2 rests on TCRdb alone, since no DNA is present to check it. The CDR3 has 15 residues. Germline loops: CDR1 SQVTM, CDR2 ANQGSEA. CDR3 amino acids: CSKIPGLEAYNEQFF.

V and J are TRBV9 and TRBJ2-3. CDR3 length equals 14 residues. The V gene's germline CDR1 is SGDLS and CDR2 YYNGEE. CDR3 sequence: CASSEPYRPDTQYF.

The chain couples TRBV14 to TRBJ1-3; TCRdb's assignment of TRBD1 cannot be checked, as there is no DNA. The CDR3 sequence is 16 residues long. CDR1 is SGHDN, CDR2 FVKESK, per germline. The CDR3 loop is CASSQDWTGFGNTIYF.

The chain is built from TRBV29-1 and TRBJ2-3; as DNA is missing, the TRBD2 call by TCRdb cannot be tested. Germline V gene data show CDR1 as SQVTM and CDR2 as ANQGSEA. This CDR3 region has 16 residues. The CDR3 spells CSVEGVASGRTDTQYF.

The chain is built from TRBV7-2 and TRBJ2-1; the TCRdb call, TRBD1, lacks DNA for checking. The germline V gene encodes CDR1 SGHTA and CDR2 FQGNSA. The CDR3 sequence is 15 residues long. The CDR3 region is CASSLISQGANEQFF.

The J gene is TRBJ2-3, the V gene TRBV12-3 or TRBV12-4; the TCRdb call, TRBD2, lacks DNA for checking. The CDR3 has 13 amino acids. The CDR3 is CASNQGRADTQYF.

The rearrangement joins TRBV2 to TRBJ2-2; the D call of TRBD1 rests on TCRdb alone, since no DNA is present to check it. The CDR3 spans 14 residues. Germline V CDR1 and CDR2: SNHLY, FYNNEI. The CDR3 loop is CASRQGLNTGELFF.